The clone carrying this T cell receptor (beta chain) has a single count. Its antigen remains unknown. The sample comes from a study of shared clonotypes between healthy human individuals. Whole-study context: With ages of 18 to 49, the donors were two women and a few men. Study-wide findings and caveats: Investigators collected only blood, and repertoires in tissues likely differ.

A CD45RA+ naive subset and a CD45RA-negative memory subset were split from CD4+ cells. The CDR3 covers 11 residues. In germline, CDR1 is SGHDN, CDR2 FVKESK. The germline V and J ends were trimmed by 5 bases and 6 bases, with 6 bases remaining between them. Profiling relied on immunoSEQ multiplex PCR, and the TCRdb table lists in-frame clones only, not all of them. The table shows roughly 1,600,000 clones, with approximately 98.5% occurring only once. Sequenced material: naive CD4+ T cells sorted from blood. The subset denotes: CD45RA+ positively selected. This TCR was sampled from a man younger than 40 in good health. This chain connects TRBV14 to TRBJ2-3; no definite D call. The CDR3 region is CASSRSDTQYF. The CDR3 DNA follows: TGTGCCAGCAGCAGGAGCGATACGCAGTATTTT.